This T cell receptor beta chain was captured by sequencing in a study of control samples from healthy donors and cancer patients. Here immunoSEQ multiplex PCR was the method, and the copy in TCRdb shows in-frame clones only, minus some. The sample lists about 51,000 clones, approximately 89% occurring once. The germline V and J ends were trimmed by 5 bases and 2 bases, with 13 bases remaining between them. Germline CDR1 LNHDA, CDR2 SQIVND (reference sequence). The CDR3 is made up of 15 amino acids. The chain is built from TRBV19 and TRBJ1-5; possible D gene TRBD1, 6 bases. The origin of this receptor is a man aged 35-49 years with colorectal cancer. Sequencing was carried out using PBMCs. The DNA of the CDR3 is TGTGCCAGTAGTGTCAGGGGATCCGGCAATCAGCCCCAGCATTTT. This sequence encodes CASSVRGSGNQPQHF. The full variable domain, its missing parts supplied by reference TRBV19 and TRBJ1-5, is DGGITQSPKYLFRKEGQNVTLSCEQNLNHDAMYWYRQDPGQGLRLIYYSQIVNDFQKGDIAEGYSVSREKKESFPLTVTSAQKNPTAFYLCASSVRGSGNQPQHFGDGTRLSIL.